A selection of T cell receptor beta chains follows, all from one sample in a study of cytomegalovirus exposure and HLA in healthy donors. TCRdb keeps only in-frame clones here, not all; method: immunoSEQ multiplex PCR. The data contain 70,000 to 95,000 clones, 81% of them seen just once; the ten biggest clones take up around 1.8%. The sequencing input was PBMCs. These receptors were collected from a woman under 40 in good health and CMV-seronegative. Each CDR3 is given with its conserved first and last residue. The order of the fields is V gene, CDR3 protein.

TRBV28	CASSATRGEVYYGYTF
TRBV7-2	CASSPTGGNQPQHF
TRBV6-5	CASSYSNQFNTGELFF
TRBV29-1	CSVARDRNTREETQYF
TRBV29-1	CSVQGLAGWEQYF
TRBV28	CASRKQGNVPQHF
TRBV18	CASSPLSRGLLVGYTF
TRBV4-3	CASSQVPLSYEQYF
TRBV10-3	CAIRGTGSTYEQYF
TRBV7-3	CASSLGAGTSGTTDTQYF
TRBV5-6	CASSPTGRGAYEQYF
TRBV5-1	CASSLDGVTINYGYTF
TRBV28	CASTPRDRGHQPQHF
TRBV5-1	CASSRGVATDTQYF
TRBV7-9	CSSSRGFSYEQYF
TRBV27	CASSLPGLGSPLHF
TRBV10-3	CASSGTNFLDEQFF
TRBV5-1	CASSFPGLAGSSYNEQFF
TRBV5-1	CASSPREPELAETQYF
TRBV28	CASSFWSARPEQYF
TRBV5-6	CASRPPGLLSDTQYF
TRBV27	CASSRLAPTGELFF
TRBV7-9	CSSSLADRNGNQPQHF
TRBV19	CASSIDLFTSTDTQYF
TRBV5-1	CASSLELDTWETQYF
TRBV28	CASSFPPGPNRDEQYF
TRBV2	CASTMGQMSSYEQYF
TRBV5-1	CASSFPRGAGGPDNEQFF
TRBV27	CASSFGGAGSYEQYF
TRBV19	CASSLKAGGGTYEQYF
TRBV29-1	CSVDTPPKRSDYGYTF
TRBV5-1	CASSLGGTDRSSYEQYF
TRBV9	CASSVGGGSSNQPQHF
TRBV6-5	CASSYSRPTSGNTIYF
TRBV19	CASSMLAAQVNNEQFF
TRBV18	CASSPISRGLNTEAFF
TRBV7-2	CASSFGQNTGELFF
TRBV30	CAWSLPGTGGNGYTF
TRBV18	CASSPSQGGTEAFF
TRBV7-2	CASSLRSREDEQFF
TRBV27	CASSRKGTSGSFTDTQYF
TRBV4-3	CASSQEFDRGDQPQHF
TRBV7-3	CASSQGLAVYNEQFF
TRBV6-1	CASLQGSSIEQYF
TRBV10-3	CAISPRDREETQYF
TRBV9	CASSARDSLALYEQYF
TRBV28	CASSMGLAPNEQFF
TRBV11-2	CASSLGLNSYEQYF
TRBV28	CASLPNRDTSSYNSPLHF
TRBV7-2	CASSFSPSSYEQYF
TRBV4-3	CASSFGLAGGIGELFF
TRBV5-1	CASSPGFGVEQYF
TRBV4-2	CASTRSGLAGYNEQFF